This T cell receptor beta chain was retrieved from a study of blood T cell repertoires in COVID-19. Study as a whole: The United States, Italy and Spain were the sources of the acute and convalescent COVID-19 samples.

The method was immunoSEQ multiplex PCR; TCRdb's version includes in-frame clones alone and lacks a portion of them. Of about 470,000 clones in the sample, around 90% were seen once. Participant ages covered roughly 18 to 89 years across 24 US areas. The V gene lost 2 bases and the J gene lost 5 bases, with 9 bases spanning the gap. Germline-derived CDR1 and CDR2 are MNHEY and SMNVEV (reference sequence). The CDR3 is 14 residues long. The receptor was isolated from a woman between 18 and 29 years old who had recovered from COVID-19. J is TRBJ2-2 and V is TRBV27; unclear D gene. The sequencing input was PBMCs or T cells enriched from blood (not recorded which). CDR3 coding DNA: TGTGCCAGCAGTTTAACTTTTACTACCGGGGAGCTGTTTTTT. It specifies CASSLTFTTGELFF.